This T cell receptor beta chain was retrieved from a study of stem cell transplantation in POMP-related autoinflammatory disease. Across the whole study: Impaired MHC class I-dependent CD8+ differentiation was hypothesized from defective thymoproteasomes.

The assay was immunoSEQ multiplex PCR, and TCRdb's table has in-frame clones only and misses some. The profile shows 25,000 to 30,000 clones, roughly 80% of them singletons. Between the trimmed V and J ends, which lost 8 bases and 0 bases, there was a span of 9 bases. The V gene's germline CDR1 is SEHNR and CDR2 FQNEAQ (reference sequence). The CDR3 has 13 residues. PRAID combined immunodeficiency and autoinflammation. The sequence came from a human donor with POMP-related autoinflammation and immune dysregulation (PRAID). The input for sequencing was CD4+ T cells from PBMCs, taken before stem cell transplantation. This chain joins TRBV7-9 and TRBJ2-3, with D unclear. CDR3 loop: CASWDTSTDTQYF. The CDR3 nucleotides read TGTGCCAGCTGGGATACTAGCACAGATACGCAGTATTTT.